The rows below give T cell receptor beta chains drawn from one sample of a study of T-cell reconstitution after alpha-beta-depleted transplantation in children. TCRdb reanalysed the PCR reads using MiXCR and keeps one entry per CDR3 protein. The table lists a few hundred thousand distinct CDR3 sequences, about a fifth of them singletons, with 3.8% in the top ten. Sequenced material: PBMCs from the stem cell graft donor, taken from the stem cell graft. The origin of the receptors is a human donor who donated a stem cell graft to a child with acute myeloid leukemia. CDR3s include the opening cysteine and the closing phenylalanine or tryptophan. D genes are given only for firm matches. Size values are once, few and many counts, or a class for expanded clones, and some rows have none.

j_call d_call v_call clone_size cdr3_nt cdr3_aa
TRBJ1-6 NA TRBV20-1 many TGCAGTGCCCAGTGGGGGGCTCAATCACCCCTCCACTTT CSAQWGAQSPLHF
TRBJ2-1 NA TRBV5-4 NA TGTGCCAGCAGCTTCGGCGGGGAGCCGTTCTTC CASSFGGEPFF
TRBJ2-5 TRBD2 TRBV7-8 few TGTGCCAGCCGCCCTAGGACTAGCGGCCAAGAGACCCAGTACTTC CASRPRTSGQETQYF
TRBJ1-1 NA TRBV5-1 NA TGCGCCAGCAGCCTGGAGTGGGAAGGTGGCTGGACTGAAGCTTTCTTT CASSLEWEGGWTEAFF
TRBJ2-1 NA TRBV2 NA TGTGCCAGCGGCCGGGGACCCGAATACAATGAGCAGTTCTTC CASGRGPEYNEQFF
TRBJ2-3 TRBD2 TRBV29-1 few TGTAGCGGGAGAGGGGTCGATACGCAGTATTTT CSGRGVDTQYF
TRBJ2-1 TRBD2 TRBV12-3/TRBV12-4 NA TGTGCCAGCAGTTTCGGACTAGCGGGAGGGCCCGAGCAGTTCTTC CASSFGLAGGPEQFF
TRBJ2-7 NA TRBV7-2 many TGTGCCAGCAGCTTAGCCGGCGATTACGAGCAGTACTTC CASSLAGDYEQYF
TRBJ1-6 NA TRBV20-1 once TGCAGTGCTAGGACATCTGGCTCCTATAATTCACCCCTCCACTTT CSARTSGSYNSPLHF
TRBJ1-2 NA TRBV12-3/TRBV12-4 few TGTGCCAGCAGTAGACCCGACGGCAAGATCTATGGCTACACCTTC CASSRPDGKIYGYTF
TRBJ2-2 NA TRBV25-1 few TGTGCCAGCGGTCGGGAGTCAGGTACCGGGGAGCTGTTTTTT CASGRESGTGELFF
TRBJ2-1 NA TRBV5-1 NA TGCGCCAGCAGCTGGGGGGAAAGGCGGGGTGAGCAGTTCTTC CASSWGERRGEQFF
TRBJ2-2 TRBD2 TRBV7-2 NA TGTGCCAGCAGCCTCGAGGGCGGGAGGGCCATCGGGGAGCTGTTTTTT CASSLEGGRAIGELFF
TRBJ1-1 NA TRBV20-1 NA TGCAGTGCTACCCTCGGGAACACTGAAGCTTTCTTT CSATLGNTEAFF
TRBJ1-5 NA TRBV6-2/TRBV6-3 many TGTGCCAGCAGCCCTGAAAGACAGCCCCAGCATTTT CASSPERQPQHF
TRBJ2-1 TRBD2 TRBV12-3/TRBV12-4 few TGTGCCAGCAGGCTGAGCGGGAGTTTTTACAATGAGCAGTTCTTC CASRLSGSFYNEQFF
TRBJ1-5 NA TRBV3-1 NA TGTGCCAGCAGCCAGAGAGGGGGTCAGCCCCAGCATTTT CASSQRGGQPQHF
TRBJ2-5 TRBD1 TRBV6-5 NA TGTGCCAGCAGTTACCCGGGACAGCAAGAGACCCAGTACTTC CASSYPGQQETQYF
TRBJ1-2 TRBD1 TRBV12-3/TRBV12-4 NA TGTGCCAGCAGTTTGGGGACAGGGCCCGATGGCTACACCTTC CASSLGTGPDGYTF
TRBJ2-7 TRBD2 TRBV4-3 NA TGCGCCAGCAGCCAAGATGAGAAGGGGACTAGCGGACTAACCTACGAGCAGTACTTC CASSQDEKGTSGLTYEQYF
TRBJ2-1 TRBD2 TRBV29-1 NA TGCAGCGTTGCTGGCGGGGGGCACAATGAGCAGTTCTTC CSVAGGGHNEQFF
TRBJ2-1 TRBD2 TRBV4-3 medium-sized TGCGCCAGCAGCCAACTAGCGGGAGGCTCCTACAATGAGCAGTTCTTC CASSQLAGGSYNEQFF
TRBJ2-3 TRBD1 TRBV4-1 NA TGCGCCAGCAGCCAAGGAGGGACAGGGTTGCCAGATGCGCAGTATTTT CASSQGGTGLPDAQYF
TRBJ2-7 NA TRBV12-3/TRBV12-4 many TGTGCCAGCAGTTTAGACAGGGACGTCCTGTGGCAGTACTTC CASSLDRDVLWQYF